Shown below are 9 T cell receptor beta chains from a single sample sequenced in a study of blood T cell repertoires in COVID-19. Sequencing was performed with immunoSEQ multiplex PCR; in TCRdb, only in-frame clones are kept and a portion is missing. The table lists about 150,000 clones, 85% to 90% of them singletons. Sequenced sample: PBMCs or T cells enriched from blood (not recorded which). These receptors came from a woman between 50 and 59 years old who had recovered from COVID-19.

This clone was detected only a few times. This rearrangement joins TRBV7-9 to TRBJ2-7; 11 nucleotides match TRBD1. V lost 2 bases, J lost 5 bases, and 8 bases stayed unmatched. Germline loops: CDR1 SEHNR, CDR2 FQNEAQ (reference sequence). The CDR3 sequence is 16 residues long. The CDR3, as DNA: TGTGCCAGCAGCTTATTCGGGACAGGGGGATCGCACGAGCAGTACTTC. This translates into CASSLFGTGGSHEQYF. The full variable domain, with the rest looked up from reference TRBV7-9 and TRBJ2-7, is DTGVSQNPRHKITKRGQNVTFRCDPISEHNRLYWYRQTLGQGPEFLTYFQNEAQLEKSRLLSDRFSAERPKGSFSTLEIQRTEQGDSAMYLCASSLFGTGGSHEQYFGPGTRLTVT.

The J gene is TRBJ1-2, the V gene TRBV5-4, with TRBD1 as a possible D gene (6 bases). CDR1 is SGHNT, CDR2 YYREEE, per germline (reference sequence). V shed 1 base and J shed 2 bases, with 6 bases lying between them. This CDR3 has 13 amino acids. CDR3 protein: CASSLQGNYGYTF. For the CDR3, the DNA is TGTGCCAGCAGCTTGCAGGGGAACTATGGCTACACCTTC.

V is TRBV2 and J is TRBJ1-1, with no clear D. Germline lookup yields CDR1 SNHLY and CDR2 FYNNEI. This CDR3 comprises 15 residues. Deletions cut 1 base from V and 5 bases from J, with 14 bases between. In DNA, the CDR3 is TGTGCCAGCAGTGAAGAGCAGGCCAGTAGGACTGAAGCTTTCTTT. Translated, it gives CASSEEQASRTEAFF.

This chain links TRBV4-1 with TRBJ1-4, with 7 positions matching TRBD1. Per germline, CDR1 MGHRA and CDR2 YSYEKL. J was trimmed by 0 bases and V by 8 bases; bases with no gene match: 12. This CDR3 contains 17 residues. The CDR3 DNA sequence: TGCGCCAGCGCCCGGACAGAGGGGGCTGCAACTAATGAAAAACTGTTTTTT. Protein: CASARTEGAATNEKLFF.

The gene calls are TRBV11-3 and TRBJ1-1; possible D gene TRBD1, 6 bases. The CDR3 spans 15 residues. Germline assignment: CDR1 SGHNT and CDR2 YENEEA. V dropped 5 bases and J dropped 6 bases, with 19 bases sitting between them. CDR3 region: CASSLLGGEIPEAFF. CDR3 in DNA: TGTGCCAGCAGCCTTCTAGGGGGAGAGATACCTGAAGCTTTCTTT.

The chain has TRBV6-4 and TRBJ2-1; tentative D call: TRBD2 (6 bases). V lost 3 bases, J lost 5 bases, and 14 bases lay in between. The germline V gene has CDR1 MRHNA and CDR2 SNTAGT. CDR3 size: 15 residues. CDR3 sequence reads: CASSEGQAGNNEQFF. In DNA, the CDR3 is TGTGCCAGCAGTGAGGGTCAGGCGGGGAACAATGAGCAGTTCTTC.

The chain is built from TRBV19 and TRBJ1-6, with 7 bases fitting TRBD1. The J segment lost 9 bases and the V segment lost 7 bases, leaving 15 bases of the junction unmatched. The germline V gene has CDR1 LNHDA and CDR2 SQIVND (reference sequence). The CDR3 is 16 amino acids. The CDR3 here is CASTMGQFSLGSPLHF. In nucleotides, the CDR3 is TGTGCCAGTACCATGGGACAGTTTTCCCTTGGTTCACCCCTCCACTTT.

This clone was seen more than once but under ten times. The J gene is TRBJ1-5, the V gene TRBV7-6, with D maybe TRBD1 (5 bases). The CDR3 covers 17 residues. Germline V gene sequence: CDR1 SGHVS, CDR2 FNYEAQ. V was trimmed by 2 bases and J by 4 bases, leaving 18 bases between them. For the CDR3, the DNA is TGTGCCAGCAGCTTAACCGGCCAGGGTTCGCGTAATCAGCCCCAGCATTTT. Translation gives CASSLTGQGSRNQPQHF.

The J gene is TRBJ1-2, the V gene TRBV2; 7 bases are shared with TRBD1. Trimming removed 6 bases from V and 4 bases from J; junction bases left unmatched: 14. The CDR3 is 16 residues long. The germline gives CDR1 SNHLY, CDR2 FYNNEI. For the CDR3, the DNA is TGTGCCAGCAGCGAGGACAGGACCGGGTCGTCCTATGGCTACACCTTC. This sequence encodes CASSEDRTGSSYGYTF. The full variable domain, rest sourced from reference TRBV2 and TRBJ1-2, is EPEVTQTPSHQVTQMGQEVILRCVPISNHLYFYWYRQILGQKVEFLVSFYNNEISEKSEIFDDQFSVERPDGSNFTLKIRSTKLEDSAMYFCASSEDRTGSSYGYTFGSGTRLTVV.